The following is a T cell receptor beta chain sequence with its context. Its cognate antigen has yet to be identified. Base qualities are not provided; no much larger clone lies one nucleotide away. The sample holds other DNA sequences that translate to the same CDR3. Whole blood was collected in K2EDTA tubes by collaborating institutions according to the institutions' own protocols. For TCRbeta analysis, collaborators shipped samples as frozen whole blood, isolated PBMCs, or DNA extracted from either of those sample types. The sample belongs to a study of blood T cell repertoires in COVID-19 (dated by TCRdb to the early 2020s). Background for the entire study: Collaborator samples came from the United States, Italy and Spain and covered acute and convalescent phases of COVID-19. The prospective study material was composed of cDNA or gDNA derived from T cells, B-cell-depleted T cells, or PBMCs. Deeply sampled blood TCRbeta repertoires from subjects exposed to, actively infected with, or recovered from COVID-19 were included in the dataset. The repertoires were released in a freely available public database meant as a resource for research on the immune response to SARS-CoV-2. Samples were obtained from the ongoing ImmuneRACE study (first 160 participants) and from 1,000 to 1,500 subjects provided by 6 global collaborators. Nearly every sample came with metadata listing a de-identified subject ID, COVID-19 status, age in years and sex. HLA class I and class II types, where available, came from metadata supplied by the sample provider rather than from assay-based typing.

The immunoSEQ Assay, a bias-controlled multiplex PCR, was used to amplify TCRbeta CDR3 regions from genomic DNA. The authors processed their data as follows. Nucleated cell counts per sample were estimated from amplification of reference gene primers within the assay. Sequence reads were collapsed and filtered to measure the absolute abundance of every unique TCRbeta CDR3 rearrangement. For each sample, productive Simpson clonality was calculated by taking the square root of Simpson's diversity index across productive rearrangements. Not all clones reach the TCRdb copy of this immuneACCESS table, which keeps in-frame sequences only. Checked studies attribute under half of the gap to unresolved V genes and leave the rest unexplained. V and J calls and clone size are given by that table; D and trimming were obtained from the DNA. The sample profile shows around 330,000 clones; roughly 90% of them were found once. The leading ten clones occupy approximately 4% of the sample.

On the study overall, not on this receptor specifically: The amount of clinical and demographic metadata varied by source and participant and was provided uncurated.

According to the germline V gene, CDR1 reads MNHEY and CDR2 reads SVGEGT. The CDR3 measures 15 amino acids from cysteine to phenylalanine. The DNA shown is the 45-base CDR3, in frame from base 1. Ends trimmed: V by 2 bases, J by 5 bases; bases unmatched to a gene: 3. The sample consisted of peripheral blood. The chain uses TRBV6-2 or TRBV6-3 and TRBJ2-1; 10 junctional bases match TRBD2. The sequence derives from a woman aged 50 to 60 with active or convalescent COVID-19. The CDR3 protein is CASSYVLAGDNEQFF. The nucleotide sequence is TGTGCCAGCAGTTACGTGCTAGCGGGAGACAATGAGCAGTTCTTC.